The source of this TCR beta chain is a study of Graves' ophthalmopathy and Graves' hyperthyroidism. On the study more broadly: No ophthalmopathy within 18 months of follow-up signified stable hyperthyroidism. Broader study findings: Distinction of ophthalmopathy from stable hyperthyroidism by a 13-signature model reached about 87% sensitivity and roughly 81% specificity. Sensitivity reached 70.59% and specificity 72% to 80% when the model predicted ophthalmopathy progression.

Trimming stripped 6 bases from V and 4 bases from J, with 10 bases between. The CDR3 has 14 residues. Amplified material comprised TCR beta CDR3 regions derived from RNA transcripts. The library came from an HTBI-primed first-round RT-PCR and a second-round multiplex PCR. TCRdb itself ran the multiplex PCR reads through MiXCR, one entry per CDR3 protein. Of 500,000 to 700,000 distinct CDR3 sequences listed, roughly 40% are singletons. There are many counts of this clonotype. Antigen unknown. People with hyperthyroidism were aged 18 to 65 and newly diagnosed, under 2 months' duration. This chain connects TRBV12-3 or TRBV12-4 to TRBJ1-6, with a tentative D call TRBD1 (6 bases). The TCR comes from an adult man with Graves' hyperthyroidism. The material sequenced was peripheral blood or thyroid tissue (not recorded which). The CDR3 region has the DNA TGTGCCAGCAGGTCGGGACAATATAATTCACCCCTCCACTTT. Translating gives CASRSGQYNSPLHF.